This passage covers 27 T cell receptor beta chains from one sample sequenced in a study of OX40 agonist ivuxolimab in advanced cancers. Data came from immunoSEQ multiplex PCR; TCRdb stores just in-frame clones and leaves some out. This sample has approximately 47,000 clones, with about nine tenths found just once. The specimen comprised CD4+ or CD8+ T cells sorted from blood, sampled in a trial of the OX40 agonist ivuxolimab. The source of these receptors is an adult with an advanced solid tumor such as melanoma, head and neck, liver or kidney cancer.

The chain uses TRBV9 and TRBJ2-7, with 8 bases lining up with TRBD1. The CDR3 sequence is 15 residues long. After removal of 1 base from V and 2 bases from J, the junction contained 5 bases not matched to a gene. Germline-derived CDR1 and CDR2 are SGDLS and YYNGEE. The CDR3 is CASSVQGAAPYEQYF. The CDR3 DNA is TGTGCCAGCAGCGTACAGGGGGCCGCTCCCTACGAGCAGTACTTC.

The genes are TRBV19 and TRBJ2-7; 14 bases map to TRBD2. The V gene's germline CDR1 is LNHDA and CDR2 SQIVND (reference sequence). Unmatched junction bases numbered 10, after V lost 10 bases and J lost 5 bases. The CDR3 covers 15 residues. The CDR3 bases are TGTGCCACTCAATCCGGGACTAGCGGGAGTCACGAGCAGTACTTC. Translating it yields CATQSGTSGSHEQYF.

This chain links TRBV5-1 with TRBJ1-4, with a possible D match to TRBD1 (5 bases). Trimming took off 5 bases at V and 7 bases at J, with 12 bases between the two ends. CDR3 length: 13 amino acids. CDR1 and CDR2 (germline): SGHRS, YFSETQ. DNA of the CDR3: TGCGCCAGCAGACGGGACGGGGGTGAAAAACTGTTTTTT. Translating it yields CASRRDGGEKLFF.

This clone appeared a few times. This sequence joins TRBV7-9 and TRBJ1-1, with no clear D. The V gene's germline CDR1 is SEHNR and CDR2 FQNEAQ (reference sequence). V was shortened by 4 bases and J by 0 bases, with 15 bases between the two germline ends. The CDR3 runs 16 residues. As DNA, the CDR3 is TGTGCCAGCAGCTCCCCCTCCCAGAGTATGAACACTGAAGCTTTCTTT. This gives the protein CASSSPSQSMNTEAFF.

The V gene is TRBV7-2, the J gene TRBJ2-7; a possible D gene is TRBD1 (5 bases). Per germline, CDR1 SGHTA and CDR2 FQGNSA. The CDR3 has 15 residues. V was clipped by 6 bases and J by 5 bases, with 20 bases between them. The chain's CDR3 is CASSTGPGHGHEQYF. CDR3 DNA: TGTGCCAGCAGTACAGGTCCAGGGCATGGACACGAGCAGTACTTC.

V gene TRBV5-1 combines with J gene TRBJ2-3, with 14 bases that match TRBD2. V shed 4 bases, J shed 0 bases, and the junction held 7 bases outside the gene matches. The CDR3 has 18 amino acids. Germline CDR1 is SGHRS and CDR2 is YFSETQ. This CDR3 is CASSIRTSGGPSTDTQYF. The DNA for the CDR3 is TGCGCCAGCAGCATAAGGACTAGCGGGGGGCCTAGCACAGATACGCAGTATTTT.

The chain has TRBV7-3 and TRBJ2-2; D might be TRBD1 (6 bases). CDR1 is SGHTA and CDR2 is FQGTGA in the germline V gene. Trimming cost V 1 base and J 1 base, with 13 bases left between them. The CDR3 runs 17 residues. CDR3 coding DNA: TGTGCCAGCAGCTTAAGGGACACCAGCTTGAACACCGGGGAGCTGTTTTTT. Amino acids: CASSLRDTSLNTGELFF. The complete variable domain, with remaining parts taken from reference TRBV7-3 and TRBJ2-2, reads GAGVSQTPSNKVTEKGKYVELRCDPISGHTALYWYRQSLGQGPEFLIYFQGTGAADDSGLPNDRFFAVRPEGSVSTLKIQRTERGDSAVYLCASSLRDTSLNTGELFFGEGSRLTVL.

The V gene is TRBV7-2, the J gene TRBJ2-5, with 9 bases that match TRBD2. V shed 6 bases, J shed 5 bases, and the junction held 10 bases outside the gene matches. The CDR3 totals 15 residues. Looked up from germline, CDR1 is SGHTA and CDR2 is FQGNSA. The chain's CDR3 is CASRLSPSGRETQYF. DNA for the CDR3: TGTGCCAGCAGACTTAGTCCCAGCGGGAGGGAGACCCAGTACTTC.

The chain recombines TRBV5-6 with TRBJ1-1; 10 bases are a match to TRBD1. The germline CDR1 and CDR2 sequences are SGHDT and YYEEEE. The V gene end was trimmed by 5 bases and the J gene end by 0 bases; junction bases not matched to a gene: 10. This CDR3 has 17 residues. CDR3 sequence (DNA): TGTGCCAGCAGACCCGGGACAGGGGCTAGCATGAACACTGAAGCTTTCTTT. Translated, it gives CASRPGTGASMNTEAFF.

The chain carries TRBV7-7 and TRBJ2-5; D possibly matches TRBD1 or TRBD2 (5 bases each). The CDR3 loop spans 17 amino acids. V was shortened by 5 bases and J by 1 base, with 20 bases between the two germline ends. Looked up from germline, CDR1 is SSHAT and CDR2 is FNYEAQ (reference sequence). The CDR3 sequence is CASSPTRGNAFQETQYF. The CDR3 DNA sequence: TGTGCCAGCAGCCCCACTAGGGGAAACGCGTTCCAAGAGACCCAGTACTTC.

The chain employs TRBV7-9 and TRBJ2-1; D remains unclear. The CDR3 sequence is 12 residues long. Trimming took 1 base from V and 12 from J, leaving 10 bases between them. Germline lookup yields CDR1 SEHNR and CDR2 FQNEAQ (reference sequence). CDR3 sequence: CASSLDSKMQFF. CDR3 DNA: TGTGCCAGCAGCTTAGATTCTAAAATGCAGTTCTTC.

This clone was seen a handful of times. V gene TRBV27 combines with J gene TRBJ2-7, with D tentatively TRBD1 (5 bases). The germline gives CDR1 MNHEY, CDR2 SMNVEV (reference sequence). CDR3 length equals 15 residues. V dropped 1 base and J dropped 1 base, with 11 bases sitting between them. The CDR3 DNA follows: TGTGCCAGCAGTTTATTTGGGGCAACTTCCTACGAGCAGTACTTC. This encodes CASSLFGATSYEQYF.

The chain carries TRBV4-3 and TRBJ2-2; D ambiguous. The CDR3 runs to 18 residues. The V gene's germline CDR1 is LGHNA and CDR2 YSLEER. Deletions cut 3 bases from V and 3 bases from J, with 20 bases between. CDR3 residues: CASSQDVGPFVDTGELFF. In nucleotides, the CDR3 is TGCGCCAGCAGCCAGGATGTGGGCCCGTTCGTGGACACCGGGGAGCTGTTTTTT.

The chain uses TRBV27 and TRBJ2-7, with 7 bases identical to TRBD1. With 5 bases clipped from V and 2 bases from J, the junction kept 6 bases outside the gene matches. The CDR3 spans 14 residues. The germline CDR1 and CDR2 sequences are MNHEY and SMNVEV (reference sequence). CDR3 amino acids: CASSPRQGPYEQYF. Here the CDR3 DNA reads TGTGCCAGCAGTCCGAGACAGGGTCCCTACGAGCAGTACTTC.

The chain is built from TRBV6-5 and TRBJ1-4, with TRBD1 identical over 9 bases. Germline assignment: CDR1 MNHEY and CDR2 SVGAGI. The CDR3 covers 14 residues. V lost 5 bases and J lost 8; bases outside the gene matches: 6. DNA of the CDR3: TGTGCCAGCAGTCGGGACAGGGACCAGGAAAAACTGTTTTTT. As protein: CASSRDRDQEKLFF.

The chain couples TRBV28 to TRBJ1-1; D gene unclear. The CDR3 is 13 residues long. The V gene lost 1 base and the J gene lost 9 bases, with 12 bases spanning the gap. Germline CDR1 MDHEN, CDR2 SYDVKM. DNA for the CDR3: TGTGCCAGCAGTTTATACTCCCTTGGAAAAGCTTTCTTT. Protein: CASSLYSLGKAFF.

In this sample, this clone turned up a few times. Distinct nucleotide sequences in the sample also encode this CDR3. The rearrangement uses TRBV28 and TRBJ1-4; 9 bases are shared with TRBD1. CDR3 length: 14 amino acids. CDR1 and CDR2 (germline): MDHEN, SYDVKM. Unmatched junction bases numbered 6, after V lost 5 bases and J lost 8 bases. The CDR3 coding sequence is TGTGCCAGCAGTCGGGGACAGGGAAGGGAAAAACTGTTTTTT. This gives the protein CASSRGQGREKLFF.

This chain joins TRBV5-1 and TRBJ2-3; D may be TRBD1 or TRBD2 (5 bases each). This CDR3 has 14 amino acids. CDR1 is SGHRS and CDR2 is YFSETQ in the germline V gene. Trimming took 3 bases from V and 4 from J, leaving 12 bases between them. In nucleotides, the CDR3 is TGCGCCAGCAGCTCCCTGGGGGTTTCAGATACGCAGTATTTT. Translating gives CASSSLGVSDTQYF.

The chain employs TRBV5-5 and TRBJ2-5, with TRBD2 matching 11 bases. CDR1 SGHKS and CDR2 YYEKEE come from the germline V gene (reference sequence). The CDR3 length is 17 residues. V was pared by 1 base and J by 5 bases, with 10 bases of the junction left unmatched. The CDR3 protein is CASSLIAGGPSGETQYF. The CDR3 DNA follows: TGTGCCAGCAGCTTGATAGCGGGAGGGCCCTCGGGTGAGACCCAGTACTTC.

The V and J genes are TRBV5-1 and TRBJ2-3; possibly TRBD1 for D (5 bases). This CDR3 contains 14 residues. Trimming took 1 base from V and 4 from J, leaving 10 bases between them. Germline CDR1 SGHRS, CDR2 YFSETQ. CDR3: CASSLQGSADTQYF. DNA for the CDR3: TGCGCCAGCAGCTTGCAGGGATCGGCAGATACGCAGTATTTT.

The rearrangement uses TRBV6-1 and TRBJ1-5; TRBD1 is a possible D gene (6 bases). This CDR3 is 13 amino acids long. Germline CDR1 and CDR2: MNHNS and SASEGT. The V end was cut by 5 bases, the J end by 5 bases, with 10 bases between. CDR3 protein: CASSPTGDQPQHF. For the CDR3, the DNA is TGTGCCAGCAGTCCGACAGGTGATCAGCCCCAGCATTTT.

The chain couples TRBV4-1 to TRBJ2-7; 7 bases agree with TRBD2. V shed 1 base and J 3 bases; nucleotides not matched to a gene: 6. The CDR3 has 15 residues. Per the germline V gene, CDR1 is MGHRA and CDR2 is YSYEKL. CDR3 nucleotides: TGCGCCAGCAGCCAAGCCGTAGGCGGGAGCTACGAGCAGTACTTC. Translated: CASSQAVGGSYEQYF.

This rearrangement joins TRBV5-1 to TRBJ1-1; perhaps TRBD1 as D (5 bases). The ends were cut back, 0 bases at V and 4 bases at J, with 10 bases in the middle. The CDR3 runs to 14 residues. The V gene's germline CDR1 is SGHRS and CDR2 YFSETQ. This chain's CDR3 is CASSLEAGSTEAFF. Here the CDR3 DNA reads TGCGCCAGCAGCTTGGAGGCAGGGAGCACTGAAGCTTTCTTT.

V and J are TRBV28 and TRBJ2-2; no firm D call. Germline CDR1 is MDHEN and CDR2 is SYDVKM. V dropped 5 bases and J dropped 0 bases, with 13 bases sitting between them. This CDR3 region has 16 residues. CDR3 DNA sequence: TGTGCCAGCAGTACCGGAGCAATCCCGAACACCGGGGAGCTGTTTTTT. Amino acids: CASSTGAIPNTGELFF.

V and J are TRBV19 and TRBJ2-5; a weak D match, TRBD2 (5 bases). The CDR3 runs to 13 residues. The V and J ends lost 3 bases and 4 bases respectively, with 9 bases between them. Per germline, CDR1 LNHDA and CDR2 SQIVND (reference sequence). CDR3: CASSIGGPETQYF. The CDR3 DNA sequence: TGTGCCAGTAGTATCGGAGGACCAGAGACCCAGTACTTC.

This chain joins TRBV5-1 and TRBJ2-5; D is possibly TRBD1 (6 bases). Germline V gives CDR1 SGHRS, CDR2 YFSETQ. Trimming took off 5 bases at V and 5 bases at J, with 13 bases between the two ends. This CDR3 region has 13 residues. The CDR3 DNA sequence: TGCGCCAGCAGAGGGGGAGACGGGGAGACCCAGTACTTC. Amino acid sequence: CASRGGDGETQYF.

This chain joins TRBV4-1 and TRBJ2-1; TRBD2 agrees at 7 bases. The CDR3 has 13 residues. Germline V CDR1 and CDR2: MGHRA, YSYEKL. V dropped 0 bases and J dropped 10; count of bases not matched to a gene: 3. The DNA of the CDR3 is TGCGCCAGCAGCCAAGATTTGCGGGAGGAGCAGTTCTTC. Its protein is CASSQDLREEQFF.